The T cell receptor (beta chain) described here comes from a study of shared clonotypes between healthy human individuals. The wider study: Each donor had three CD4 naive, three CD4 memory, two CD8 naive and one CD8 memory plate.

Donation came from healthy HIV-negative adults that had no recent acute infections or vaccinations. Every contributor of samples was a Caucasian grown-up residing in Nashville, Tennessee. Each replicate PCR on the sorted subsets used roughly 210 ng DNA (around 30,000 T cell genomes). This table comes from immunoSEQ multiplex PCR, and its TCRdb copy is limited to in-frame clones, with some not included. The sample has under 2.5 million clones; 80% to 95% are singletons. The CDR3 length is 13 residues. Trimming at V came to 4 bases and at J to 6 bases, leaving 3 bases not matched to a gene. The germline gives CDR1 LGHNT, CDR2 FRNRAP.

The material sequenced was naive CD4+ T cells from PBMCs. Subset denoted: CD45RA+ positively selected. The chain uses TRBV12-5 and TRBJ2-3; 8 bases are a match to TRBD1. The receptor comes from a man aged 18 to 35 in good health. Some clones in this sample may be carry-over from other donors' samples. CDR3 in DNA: TGTGCTAGTGGTTCCACAGGGGGGGATACGCAGTATTTT. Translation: CASGSTGGDTQYF.